This TCR beta chain was sequenced in a study of T cell responses to AZD1222 COVID-19 vaccine. Broader study findings: Reportedly, nearly half of unique spike TCRs recognized epitopes outside B.1.351/B.1.1.7 mutations. Among vaccine-associated CD4 TCRs, coverage spanned spike, with dominance at 160-218 and 743-854. The donors showed a predominance of white British ancestry and of females, with possible underestimation of clonal diversity.

The CDR3 runs 15 residues. The J segment lost 8 bases and the V segment lost 5 bases, leaving 7 bases of the junction unmatched. Germline CDR1 MDHEN, CDR2 SYDVKM. The protocol was immunoSEQ multiplex PCR, while the TCRdb copy is restricted to in-frame clones and leaves out a portion. The sample lists roughly 97,000 clones, 88% occurring once. Turning to this clone: Its antigen remains unidentified.

The rearrangement uses TRBV28 and TRBJ2-1; 12 bases align to TRBD2. The sequence was collected from an adult in good health. The sequencing here drew on peripheral blood, taken on day 0 of AZD1222 vaccination. As DNA, the CDR3 is TGTGCCAGCAGTCGGACTAGCGGGAATTACGATGAGCAGTTCTTC. Its translation is CASSRTSGNYDEQFF.